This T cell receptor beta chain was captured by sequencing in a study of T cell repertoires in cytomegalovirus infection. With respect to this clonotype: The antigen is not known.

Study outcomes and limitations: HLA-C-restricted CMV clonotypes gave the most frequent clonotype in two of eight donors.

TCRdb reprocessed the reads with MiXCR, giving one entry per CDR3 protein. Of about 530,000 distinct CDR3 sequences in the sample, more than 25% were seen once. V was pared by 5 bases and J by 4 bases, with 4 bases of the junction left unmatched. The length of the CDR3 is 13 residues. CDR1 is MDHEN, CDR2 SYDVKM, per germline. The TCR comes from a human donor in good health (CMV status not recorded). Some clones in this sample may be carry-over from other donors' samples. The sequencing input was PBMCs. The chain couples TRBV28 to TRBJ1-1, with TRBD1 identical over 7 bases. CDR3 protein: CASSPDRSTEAFF. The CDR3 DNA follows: TGTGCCAGCAGTCCGGACAGGAGCACTGAAGCTTTCTTT.